This entry lists 30 T cell receptor beta chains sequenced from one sample in a study of blood T cell repertoires in COVID-19. Repertoires were generated with immunoSEQ multiplex PCR, while TCRdb's copy carries only in-frame clones and drops some. This table has approximately 65,000 clones, about 92% appearing once. The sample consisted of peripheral blood. These receptors originate from a man aged 45-65 years with COVID-19, enrolled during active disease.

The rearrangement links TRBV19 to TRBJ1-1, with 8 bases identical to TRBD1. This CDR3 spans 15 amino acids. The germline V gene has CDR1 LNHDA and CDR2 SQIVND (reference sequence). The junction had 8 bases not matched to a gene; V was cut back by 7 bases and J by 1 base. Here the CDR3 DNA reads TGTGCCAGTAAAAGACAGGGGACAGGGAACACTGAAGCTTTCTTT. It yields the protein CASKRQGTGNTEAFF.

The chain has TRBV27 and TRBJ2-7, with 7 bases matching TRBD1. Germline V gene sequence: CDR1 MNHEY, CDR2 SMNVEV (reference sequence). V lost 5 bases, J lost 6 bases, and 10 bases stayed unmatched. The CDR3 has 14 amino acids. Written as DNA, the CDR3 is TGTGCCAGCAGTACCCGGACTGACAGGGTCGAGCAGTACTTC. Translated, it gives CASSTRTDRVEQYF.

The chain has TRBV18 and TRBJ2-2, with D perhaps TRBD2 (6 bases). There are 14 residues in the CDR3. Trimming left V 0 bases short and J 5 bases short, with 7 bases between. In germline, CDR1 is KGHSH, CDR2 LQKENI. The CDR3: CASSPPGGTGELFF. The CDR3 coding sequence is TGTGCCAGCTCACCACCAGGAGGGACCGGGGAGCTGTTTTTT.

The chain employs TRBV27 and TRBJ1-1, with 8 bases that match TRBD1. V was pared by 5 bases and J by 3 bases, with 11 bases of the junction left unmatched. The length of the CDR3 is 16 residues. Germline assignment: CDR1 MNHEY and CDR2 SMNVEV (reference sequence). CDR3 sequence: CASSLAGGARDTEAFF. DNA for the CDR3: TGTGCCAGCAGTCTCGCAGGGGGCGCAAGGGACACTGAAGCTTTCTTT.

This clone was picked up one time. The chain recombines TRBV7-2 with TRBJ2-5; TRBD2 is a possible D gene (6 bases). The CDR3 covers 16 residues. Germline V gives CDR1 SGHTA, CDR2 FQGNSA. V was cut by 1 base and J by 2 bases, with 14 bases left in between. CDR3 coding DNA: TGTGCCAGCAGCTTAGGTGTCGGCGGGGCGCAAGAGACCCAGTACTTC. As protein: CASSLGVGGAQETQYF.

The V call is TRBV11-2, the J call TRBJ2-5; 10 nucleotides line up with TRBD2. CDR1 is SGHAT, CDR2 FQNNGV, per germline. This CDR3 is 15 amino acids long. V lost 1 base to trimming and J lost 2 bases; unmatched junction nucleotides: 1. CDR3: CASSLASGGQETQYF. The CDR3 nucleotides read TGTGCCAGCAGCTTAGCTAGCGGGGGTCAAGAGACCCAGTACTTC. Looking up the rest from reference TRBV11-2 and TRBJ2-5 gives the full variable domain: EAGVAQSPRYKIIEKRQSVAFWCNPISGHATLYWYQQILGQGPKLLIQFQNNGVVDDSQLPKDRFSAERLKGVDSTLKIQPAKLEDSAVYLCASSLASGGQETQYFGPGTRLLVL.

This clone was picked up one time. The V gene is TRBV10-3, the J gene TRBJ1-6, with 7 nucleotides matching TRBD1. V dropped 5 bases and J dropped 7; count of bases not matched to a gene: 11. Germline-derived CDR1 and CDR2 are ENHRY and SYGVKD. This CDR3 has 16 residues. CDR3 nucleotides: TGTGCCATCAGTCCCTCCCGACAGGGTGAAAATTCACCCCTCCACTTT. This gives the protein CAISPSRQGENSPLHF.

The V gene is TRBV30, the J gene TRBJ1-4; tentatively, D is TRBD1 (5 bases). Germline CDR1 and CDR2: GTSNPN and SVGIG (reference sequence). Trimming shortened V by 0 bases and J by 2 bases, and 10 bases separated the two germline ends. The CDR3 runs to 15 residues. In DNA form, the CDR3 reads TGTGCCTGGAGTGTAGGAGCAGGGACTAATGAAAAACTGTTTTTT. As protein: CAWSVGAGTNEKLFF.

V usage is TRBV7-9 and J usage is TRBJ2-1, with 7 positions matching TRBD2. Trimming cost V 2 bases and J 6 bases; bases outside gene matches: 16. Germline-derived CDR1 and CDR2 are SEHNR and FQNEAQ (reference sequence). This CDR3 contains 18 residues. CDR3 region: CASSLPPRLSGIRNEQFF. CDR3 DNA sequence: TGTGCCAGCAGCTTACCGCCGCGACTAAGCGGGATTCGCAATGAGCAGTTCTTC.

The genes are TRBV6-5 and TRBJ2-1; 8 nucleotides line up with TRBD2. The CDR3 extends over 16 amino acids. V gave up 0 bases and J gave up 6 bases; unmatched junction bases: 7. CDR1 is MNHEY, CDR2 SVGAGI, per germline. CDR3 in amino acids: CASSYSGAGDGNEQFF. CDR3 coding DNA: TGTGCCAGCAGTTACTCGGGAGCGGGAGATGGCAATGAGCAGTTCTTC.

The V and J genes are TRBV11-2 and TRBJ2-1, with a weak D call TRBD2 (6 bases). CDR3 size: 15 residues. V was shortened by 6 bases and J by 0 bases, with 12 bases between the two germline ends. Germline CDR1 SGHAT, CDR2 FQNNGV. In nucleotides, the CDR3 is TGTGCCAGCAGACGCCTAGCGTCCTCCTACAATGAGCAGTTCTTC. Protein product: CASRRLASSYNEQFF. Supplemented by reference TRBV11-2 and TRBJ2-1, the full variable domain reads EAGVAQSPRYKIIEKRQSVAFWCNPISGHATLYWYQQILGQGPKLLIQFQNNGVVDDSQLPKDRFSAERLKGVDSTLKIQPAKLEDSAVYLCASRRLASSYNEQFFGPGTRLTVL.

V is TRBV9 and J is TRBJ2-7, with 7 bases identical to TRBD2. CDR3 length equals 16 residues. Germline V lookup: CDR1 SGDLS, CDR2 YYNGEE. V lost 0 bases and J lost 3; bases outside the gene matches: 9. CDR3 coding DNA: TGTGCCAGCAGCGTAGATCCGCAGACTAGCCACTACGAGCAGTACTTC. This encodes CASSVDPQTSHYEQYF.

The count of this clone is one. The genes are TRBV7-9 and TRBJ1-2; D is ambiguous. This CDR3 region has 13 residues. Germline CDR1 is SEHNR and CDR2 is FQNEAQ (reference sequence). The V end lost 5 bases, the J end lost 6 bases, and 13 bases lay between the germline ends. The CDR3 sequence is CASSHETYHGYTF. CDR3 nucleotide sequence: TGTGCCAGCAGCCACGAAACATACCATGGCTACACCTTC.

This chain connects TRBV27 to TRBJ1-1; 8 positions match TRBD1. V trimming: 5 bases; J trimming: 4 bases; junction bases outside the gene matches: 6. The V gene's germline CDR1 is MNHEY and CDR2 SMNVEV (reference sequence). The CDR3 is 14 residues long. The CDR3 loop is CASSPYDRGTEAFF. The CDR3, as DNA: TGTGCCAGCAGTCCATATGACAGGGGCACTGAAGCTTTCTTT.

This clone was counted a single time. The chain has TRBV7-9 and TRBJ2-2; 11 nucleotides match TRBD1. The ends lost 1 base at V and 6 bases at J; junction bases unmatched: 4. Germline V CDR1 and CDR2: SEHNR, FQNEAQ (reference sequence). The CDR3 extends over 16 amino acids. The CDR3 loop reads CASSLDGTGGSGELFF. In DNA form, the CDR3 reads TGTGCCAGCAGCTTAGACGGGACAGGGGGTTCCGGGGAGCTGTTTTTT.

For this clone: Additional DNA sequences in this sample encode the identical CDR3. V and J are TRBV7-2 and TRBJ2-7; 8 bases agree with TRBD1. Germline V gives CDR1 SGHTA, CDR2 FQGNSA. The junction had 4 bases not matched to a gene; V was cut back by 4 bases and J by 2 bases. CDR3 length equals 14 residues. In nucleotides, the CDR3 is TGTGCCAGCAGCTCACGGACAGGGCCCTACGAGCAGTACTTC. This sequence encodes CASSSRTGPYEQYF. Full variable domain (missing parts from reference TRBV7-2 and TRBJ2-7): GAGVSQSPSNKVTEKGKDVELRCDPISGHTALYWYRQSLGQGLEFLIYFQGNSAPDKSGLPSDRFSAERTGGSVSTLTIQRTQQEDSAVYLCASSSRTGPYEQYFGPGTRLTVT.

This chain uses TRBV4-3 with TRBJ1-5; TRBD1 is a possible D gene (5 bases). V shed 0 bases and J shed 2 bases, with 11 bases lying between them. CDR1 and CDR2 from the germline V gene are LGHNA and YSLEER. The CDR3 contains 16 residues. CDR3 DNA sequence: TGCGCCAGCAGCCAAGATAGGACACCGCGCAATCAGCCCCAGCATTTT. It translates to CASSQDRTPRNQPQHF.

This clone appeared a few times. Within the sample, other DNA sequences also encode this same CDR3. The gene calls are TRBV7-9 and TRBJ2-7; D remains unclear. Germline values: CDR1 SEHNR, CDR2 FQNEAQ (reference sequence). The CDR3 has 11 residues. Trimming shortened V by 2 bases and J by 5 bases, and 4 bases separated the two germline ends. The CDR3, as DNA: TGTGCCAGCAGCTTATCCAACGAGCAGTACTTC. Encoded protein: CASSLSNEQYF.

The CDR3 is CASSLEAVHWFF. In nucleotides, the CDR3 is TGTGCCAGCAGCTTAGAGGCGGTTCACTGGTTTTTT. This chain uses TRBV7-9 with TRBJ1-4; D is unclear. The V and J ends lost 1 base and 16 bases respectively, with 13 bases between them. The CDR3 is 12 amino acids. CDR1 and CDR2 (germline): SEHNR, FQNEAQ (reference sequence). Full variable domain (remainder filled in from reference TRBV7-9 and TRBJ1-4): DTGVSQNPRHKITKRGQNVTFRCDPISEHNRLYWYRQTLGQGPEFLTYFQNEAQLEKSRLLSDRFSAERPKGSFSTLEIQRTEQGDSAMYLCASSLEAVHWFFGSGTQLSVL.

The V and J genes are TRBV7-3 and TRBJ1-1; D is possibly TRBD1 (5 bases). Trimming shortened V by 1 base and J by 4 bases, and 13 bases separated the two germline ends. The CDR3 has 15 amino acids. Germline CDR1 SGHTA, CDR2 FQGTGA. The CDR3: CASSLRLGEGTEAFF. For the CDR3, the DNA is TGTGCCAGCAGCTTAAGGTTGGGGGAGGGCACTGAAGCTTTCTTT.

This chain links TRBV7-8 with TRBJ1-5; the D is unclear. V dropped 5 bases and J dropped 5 bases, with 10 bases sitting between them. Germline V gene sequence: CDR1 SGHVS, CDR2 FQNEAQ. This CDR3 spans 13 amino acids. In DNA form, the CDR3 reads TGTGCCAGCAGCCCGTACATGGATCAGCCCCAGCATTTT. Translated, it gives CASSPYMDQPQHF.

A single count supports this clone. This chain uses TRBV19 with TRBJ2-2; 7 bases are a match to TRBD2. The CDR3 consists of 14 residues. Germline V gene data show CDR1 as LNHDA and CDR2 as SQIVND (reference sequence). With V trimmed by 9 bases and J by 2 bases, 6 bases remained unmatched. CDR3 sequence (DNA): TGTGCCAGCCAGCGGGAACCCAACACCGGGGAGCTGTTTTTT. Protein product: CASQREPNTGELFF.

The rearrangement links TRBV9 to TRBJ2-7, with TRBD2 matching over 7 bases. Per the germline V gene, CDR1 is SGDLS and CDR2 is YYNGEE. The CDR3 has 14 amino acids. The junction had 8 bases not matched to a gene; V was cut back by 2 bases and J by 6 bases. CDR3 residues: CASSVIPSGSEQYF. The CDR3 DNA reads TGTGCCAGCAGCGTTATTCCTAGCGGTAGCGAGCAGTACTTC.

The chain combines TRBV14 with TRBJ2-1; 8 nucleotides align to TRBD1. The CDR3 consists of 15 residues. Germline CDR1 SGHDN, CDR2 FVKESK. The V and J ends lost 4 bases and 3 bases, in that order; junction bases with no gene match: 5. In nucleotides, the CDR3 is TGTGCCAGCAGCCGTCAGGGGGCGCTCTACAATGAGCAGTTCTTC. It encodes CASSRQGALYNEQFF.

The chain uses TRBV7-9 and TRBJ1-5; D is perhaps TRBD1 (5 bases). The V gene lost 5 bases and the J gene lost 1 base, with 6 bases spanning the gap. The length of the CDR3 is 13 residues. Germline V gives CDR1 SEHNR, CDR2 FQNEAQ (reference sequence). CDR3 in DNA: TGTGCCAGCAGCCCAGGGAGCAATCAGCCCCAGCATTTT. Translation: CASSPGSNQPQHF.

The CDR3 DNA reads TGTGCCAGCAGCCCCGGGGCTAAATTTAGGGGGGAGCAGTACTTC. This encodes CASSPGAKFRGEQYF. The rearrangement joins TRBV7-6 to TRBJ2-7; possible D gene TRBD1, 6 bases. This CDR3 region has 15 residues. Trimming removed 5 bases at V and 7 bases at J, with 21 bases between. Germline V gives CDR1 SGHVS, CDR2 FNYEAQ.

The V call is TRBV30, the J call TRBJ1-2; possible D gene TRBD1, 6 bases. The CDR3 contains 15 residues. Per the germline V gene, CDR1 is GTSNPN and CDR2 is SVGIG (reference sequence). V gave up 2 bases and J gave up 4 bases, with 17 bases separating them. The CDR3 bases are TGTGCCTGGAGTCCTCCGGGACACCTGATCTATGGCTACACCTTC. Residues: CAWSPPGHLIYGYTF. Supplemented by reference TRBV30 and TRBJ1-2, the full variable domain reads SQTIHQWPATLVQPVGSPLSLECTVEGTSNPNLYWYRQAAGRGLQLLFYSVGIGQISSEVPQNLSASRPQDRQFILSSKKLLLSDSGFYLCAWSPPGHLIYGYTFGSGTRLTVV.

The V and J genes are TRBV7-7 and TRBJ2-5, with 11 bases matching TRBD2. Germline assignment: CDR1 SSHAT and CDR2 FNYEAQ (reference sequence). The CDR3 is made up of 16 amino acids. Trimming at V came to 1 base and at J to 5 bases, leaving 6 bases not matched to a gene. Written as DNA, the CDR3 is TGTGCCAGCAGCTTAGAACCGACTAGCGGGATTGAGACCCAGTACTTC. It is translated as CASSLEPTSGIETQYF.

This clone was picked up a small number of times. This rearrangement joins TRBV11-2 to TRBJ2-3; possible D gene TRBD1, 6 bases. Looked up from germline, CDR1 is SGHAT and CDR2 is FQNNGV. This CDR3 is 17 amino acids long. The ends were cut back, 4 bases at V and 0 bases at J, with 17 bases in the middle. CDR3 protein: CASSSRDTITSTDTQYF. Written as DNA, the CDR3 is TGTGCCAGCAGCTCGAGGGACACTATTACTAGCACAGATACGCAGTATTTT.

V is TRBV19 and J is TRBJ2-7, with 7 bases identical to TRBD1. Trimming at V came to 5 bases and at J to 3 bases, leaving 7 bases not matched to a gene. Looked up from germline, CDR1 is LNHDA and CDR2 is SQIVND (reference sequence). The CDR3 consists of 14 residues. The CDR3 here is CASSVRQGGYEQYF. CDR3 sequence (DNA): TGTGCCAGTAGTGTCCGACAGGGTGGCTACGAGCAGTACTTC.